This entry describes one T cell receptor beta chain. Its target antigen remains unknown. No base quality information exists; no much larger clone differs at one position. This sample was included in a study of blood T cell repertoires in COVID-19 (dated by TCRdb to the early 2020s). General notes on the study: Samples from collaborators originated in the United States, Italy and Spain and spanned both the acute and convalescent phases of COVID-19. HLA class I and class II types, where available, came from metadata supplied by the sample provider rather than from assay-based typing. The dataset comprised deeply sampled blood TCRbeta repertoires from subjects exposed to, actively infected with, or recovered from COVID-19. A freely available public database, intended as a resource for researchers studying the immune response to SARS-CoV-2, is where the repertoires were released. The prospective study material was composed of cDNA or gDNA derived from T cells, B-cell-depleted T cells, or PBMCs. Samples came from the ongoing ImmuneRACE study (first 160 participants) plus 1,254 subjects from 6 global collaborators. Nearly every sample came with metadata listing a de-identified subject ID, COVID-19 status, age in years and sex.

Whole blood was collected in K2EDTA tubes by collaborating institutions according to the institutions' own protocols. Collaborator samples were shipped for TCRbeta analysis as frozen whole blood, isolated PBMCs, or DNA extracted from either sample type. TCRbeta CDR3 regions were amplified from genomic DNA by means of the immunoSEQ Assay, a bias-controlled multiplex PCR. Turning to the authors' computational methods: Nucleated cell counts per sample were estimated from amplification of reference gene primers within the assay. To quantify the absolute abundance of each unique TCRbeta CDR3 rearrangement, sequence reads were collapsed and filtered. For each sample, productive Simpson clonality was calculated as the square root of Simpson's diversity index across productive rearrangements. Held by TCRdb, this immuneACCESS table contains in-frame sequences only and omits some clones. Under half of the omission traces to an unresolved V gene where checked; the cause of the rest is unknown. V and J calls and clone size are those listed in that table; D and trimming were worked out from the DNA. This sample gives around 98,000 clones in total; 70% to 85% of them show up just once. Roughly 17% of the sample belongs to the ten largest clones.

Reading the germline V gene gives CDR1 SGDLS and CDR2 YYNGEE. V and J lose 3 bases and 4 bases, and a span of 13 bases separates them. Including cysteine and phenylalanine, the CDR3 has 14 amino acids. CDR3 DNA is the only sequence kept; it has 42 bases, read in frame from the first base. Results and caveats for the whole study, not just this receptor: The quantity of clinical and demographic metadata differed by source and by participant and was supplied without curation.

Sequencing was done on a sample of peripheral blood. The source is a woman in her fifties or sixties with acute or convalescent COVID-19. The chain is assembled from TRBV9 and TRBJ1-1; the D gene is unclear. CDR3 sequence: CASSDTDRSTEAFF. The bases read TGTGCCAGCAGCGATACCGATCGGAGCACTGAAGCTTTCTTT.